Below, one TCR beta chain is given with its context. Its antigen is unknown. The sample originates from a study of cytomegalovirus exposure and HLA in healthy donors. Across the whole study: A subsequent analysis reported that the roughly 130 validation repertoires were produced on the same platform that had also been used for the 666 first-cohort repertoires. Overall study results and limits: Specific recognition of CMV antigens was confirmed in vitro for a few chains (all CMV-associated).

The assay was immunoSEQ multiplex PCR, and TCRdb's table has in-frame clones only and misses some. The top ten hold approximately 2.1% of the sample, which has about 160,000 clones, around nine tenths seen once. With 5 bases removed from V and 0 bases from J, the gap between germline ends came to 20 bases. Germline CDR1 is MNHEY and CDR2 is SMNVEV (reference sequence). This CDR3 is built from 18 residues. This sequence was found in a woman in her late teens or twenties in good health and CMV-seronegative. The chain couples TRBV27 to TRBJ1-5, with D tentatively TRBD1 (5 bases). Input material: PBMCs. The CDR3 region has the DNA TGTGCCAGCAGTCCCCTGACGGGGAGGGACTATAGCAATCAGCCCCAGCATTTT. Translation gives CASSPLTGRDYSNQPQHF.